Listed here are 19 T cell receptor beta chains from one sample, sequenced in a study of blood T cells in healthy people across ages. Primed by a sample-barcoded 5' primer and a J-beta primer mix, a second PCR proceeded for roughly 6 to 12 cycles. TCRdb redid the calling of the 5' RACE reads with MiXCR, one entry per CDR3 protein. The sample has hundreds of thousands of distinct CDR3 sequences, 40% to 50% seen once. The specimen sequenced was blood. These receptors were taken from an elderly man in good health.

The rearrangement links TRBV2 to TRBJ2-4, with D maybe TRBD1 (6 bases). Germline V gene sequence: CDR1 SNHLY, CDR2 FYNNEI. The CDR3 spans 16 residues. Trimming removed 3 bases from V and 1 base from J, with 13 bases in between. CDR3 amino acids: CASSDWQGMAKNIQYF. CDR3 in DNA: TGTGCCAGCAGTGATTGGCAGGGGATGGCCAAAAACATTCAGTACTTC.

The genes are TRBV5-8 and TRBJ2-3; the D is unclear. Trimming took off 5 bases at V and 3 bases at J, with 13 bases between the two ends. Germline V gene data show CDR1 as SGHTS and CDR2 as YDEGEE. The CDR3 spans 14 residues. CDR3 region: CASRAGGITDTQYF. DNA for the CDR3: TGTGCCAGCAGGGCTGGTGGGATTACAGATACGCAGTATTTT.

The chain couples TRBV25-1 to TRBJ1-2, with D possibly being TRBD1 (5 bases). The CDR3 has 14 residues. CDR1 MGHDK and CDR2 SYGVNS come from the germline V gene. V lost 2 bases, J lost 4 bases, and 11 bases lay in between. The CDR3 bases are TGTGCCAGCAGTGAACAGGGCACGGGCTATGGCTACACCTTC. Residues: CASSEQGTGYGYTF.

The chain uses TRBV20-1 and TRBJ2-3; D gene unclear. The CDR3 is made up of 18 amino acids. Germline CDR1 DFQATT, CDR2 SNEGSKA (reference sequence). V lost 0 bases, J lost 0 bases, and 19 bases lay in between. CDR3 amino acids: CSARDSLSRMISTDTQYF. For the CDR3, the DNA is TGCAGTGCTAGAGATTCACTTTCAAGAATGATAAGCACAGATACGCAGTATTTT.

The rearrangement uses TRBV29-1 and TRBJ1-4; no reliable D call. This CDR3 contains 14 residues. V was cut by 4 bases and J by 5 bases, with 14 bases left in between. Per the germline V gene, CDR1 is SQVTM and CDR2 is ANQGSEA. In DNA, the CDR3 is TGCAGCGTTGTATCGGGCGGAACCAATGAAAAACTGTTTTTT. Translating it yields CSVVSGGTNEKLFF.

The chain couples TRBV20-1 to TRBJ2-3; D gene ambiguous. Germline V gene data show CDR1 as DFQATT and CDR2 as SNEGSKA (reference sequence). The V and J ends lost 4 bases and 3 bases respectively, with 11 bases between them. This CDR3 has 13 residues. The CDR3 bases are TGCAGTGCTATGGTACAGCAGACAGATACGCAGTATTTT. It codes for CSAMVQQTDTQYF.

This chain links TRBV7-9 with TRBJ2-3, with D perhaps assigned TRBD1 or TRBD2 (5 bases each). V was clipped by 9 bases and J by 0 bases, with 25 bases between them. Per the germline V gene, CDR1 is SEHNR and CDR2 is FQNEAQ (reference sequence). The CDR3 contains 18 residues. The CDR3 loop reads CASSHGALMGASTDTQYF. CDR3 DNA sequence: TGTGCCAGTTCCCACGGGGCTCTGATGGGCGCTAGCACAGATACGCAGTATTTT.

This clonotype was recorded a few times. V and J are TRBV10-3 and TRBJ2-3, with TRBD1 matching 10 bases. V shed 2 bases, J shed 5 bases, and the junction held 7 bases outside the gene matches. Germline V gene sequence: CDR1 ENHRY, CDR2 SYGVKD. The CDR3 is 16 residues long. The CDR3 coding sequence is TGTGCCATCAGTGAGGGGACAGGGGTTGGGGGAGATACGCAGTATTTT. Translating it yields CAISEGTGVGGDTQYF.

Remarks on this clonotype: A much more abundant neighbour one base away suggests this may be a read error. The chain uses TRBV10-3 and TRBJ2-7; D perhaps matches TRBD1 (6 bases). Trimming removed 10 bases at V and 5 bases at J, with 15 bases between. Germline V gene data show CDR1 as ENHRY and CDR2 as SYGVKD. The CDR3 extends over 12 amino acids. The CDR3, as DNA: TGTGCCACCCGACAGGAGGCCGACGAGCAGTACTTC. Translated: CATRQEADEQYF.

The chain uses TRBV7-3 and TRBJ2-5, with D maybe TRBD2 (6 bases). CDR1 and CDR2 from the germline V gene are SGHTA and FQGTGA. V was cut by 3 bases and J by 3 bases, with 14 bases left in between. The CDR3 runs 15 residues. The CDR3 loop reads CASSFGGRMEETQYF. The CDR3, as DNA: TGTGCCAGCAGCTTTGGGGGGAGGATGGAAGAGACCCAGTACTTC.

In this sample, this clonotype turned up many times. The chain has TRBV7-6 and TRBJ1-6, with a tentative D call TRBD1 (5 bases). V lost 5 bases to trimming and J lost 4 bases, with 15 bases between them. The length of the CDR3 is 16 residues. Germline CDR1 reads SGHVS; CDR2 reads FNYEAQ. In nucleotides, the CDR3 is TGTGCCAGCAGCGAAGCTACAGGAGCGTATAATTCACCCCTCCACTTT. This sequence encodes CASSEATGAYNSPLHF.

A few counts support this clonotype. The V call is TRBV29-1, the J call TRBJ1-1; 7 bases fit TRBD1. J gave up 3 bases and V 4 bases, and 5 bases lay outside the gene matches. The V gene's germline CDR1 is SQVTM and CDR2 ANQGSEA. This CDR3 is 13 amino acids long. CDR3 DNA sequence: TGCAGCGTTGTAGTAGGGGGCCACACTGAAGCTTTCTTT. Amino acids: CSVVVGGHTEAFF.

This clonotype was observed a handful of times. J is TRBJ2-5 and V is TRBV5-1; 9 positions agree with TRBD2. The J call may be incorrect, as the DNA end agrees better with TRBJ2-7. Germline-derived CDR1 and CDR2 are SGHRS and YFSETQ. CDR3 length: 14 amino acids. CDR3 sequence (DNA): TGCGCCAGCAGCTTGCAGACTAGCGGTTCCGAGCAGTACTTC. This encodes CASSLQTSGSEQYF.

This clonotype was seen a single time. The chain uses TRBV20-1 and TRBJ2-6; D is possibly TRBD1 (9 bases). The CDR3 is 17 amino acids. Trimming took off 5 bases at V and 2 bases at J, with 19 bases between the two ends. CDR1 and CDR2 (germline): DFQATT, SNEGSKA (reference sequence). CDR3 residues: CSAREGQGKTGANVLTF. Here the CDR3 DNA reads TGCAGTGCTCGGGAGGGACAGGGAAAAACTGGGGCCAACGTCCTGACTTTC.

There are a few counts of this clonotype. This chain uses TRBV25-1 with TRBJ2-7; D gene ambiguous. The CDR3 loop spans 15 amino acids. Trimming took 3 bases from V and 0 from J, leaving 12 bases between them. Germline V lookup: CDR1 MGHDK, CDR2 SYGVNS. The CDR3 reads CASSDTGLSSYEQYF. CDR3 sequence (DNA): TGTGCCAGCAGTGATACCGGGCTTAGCTCCTACGAGCAGTACTTC.

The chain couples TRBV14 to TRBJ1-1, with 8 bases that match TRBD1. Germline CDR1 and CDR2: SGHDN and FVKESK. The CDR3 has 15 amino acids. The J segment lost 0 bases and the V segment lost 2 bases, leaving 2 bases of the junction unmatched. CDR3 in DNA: TGTGCCAGCAGCCAAATGACAGGGGTGAACACTGAAGCTTTCTTT. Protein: CASSQMTGVNTEAFF.

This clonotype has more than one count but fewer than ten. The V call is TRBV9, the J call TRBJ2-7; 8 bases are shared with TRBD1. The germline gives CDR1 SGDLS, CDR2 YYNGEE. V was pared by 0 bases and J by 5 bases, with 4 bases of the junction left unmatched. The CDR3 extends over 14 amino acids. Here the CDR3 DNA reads TGTGCCAGCAGCGTAGGACAGGGGTTCAACGAGCAGTACTTC. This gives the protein CASSVGQGFNEQYF. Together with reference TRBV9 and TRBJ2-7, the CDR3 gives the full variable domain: DSGVTQTPKHLITATGQRVTLRCSPRSGDLSVYWYQQSLDQGLQFLIQYYNGEERAKGNILERFSAQQFPDLHSELNLSSLELGDSALYFCASSVGQGFNEQYFGPGTRLTVT.

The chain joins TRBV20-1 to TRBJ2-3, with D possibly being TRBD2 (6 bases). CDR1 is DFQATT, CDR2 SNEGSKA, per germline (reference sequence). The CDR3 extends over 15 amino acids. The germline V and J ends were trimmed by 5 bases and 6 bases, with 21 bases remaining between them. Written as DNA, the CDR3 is TGCAGTGCTTCTCGGAGGGCGGGGAGACCTGATACGCAGTATTTT. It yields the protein CSASRRAGRPDTQYF.

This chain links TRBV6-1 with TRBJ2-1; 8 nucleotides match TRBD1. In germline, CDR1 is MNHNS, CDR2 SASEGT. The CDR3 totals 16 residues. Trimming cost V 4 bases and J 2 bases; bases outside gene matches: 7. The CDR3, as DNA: TGTGCCAGCAGTGTTTTACCGGGACAGGCCTACAATGAGCAGTTCTTC. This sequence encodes CASSVLPGQAYNEQFF.